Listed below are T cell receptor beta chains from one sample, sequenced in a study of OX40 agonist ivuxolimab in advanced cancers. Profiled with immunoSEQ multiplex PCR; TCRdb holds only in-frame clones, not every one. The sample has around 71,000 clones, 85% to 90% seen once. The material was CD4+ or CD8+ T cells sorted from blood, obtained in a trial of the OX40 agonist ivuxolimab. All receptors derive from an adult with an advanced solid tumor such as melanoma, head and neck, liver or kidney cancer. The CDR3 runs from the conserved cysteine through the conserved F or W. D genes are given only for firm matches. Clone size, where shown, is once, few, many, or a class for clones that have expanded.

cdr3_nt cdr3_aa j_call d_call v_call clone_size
TGTGCCAGCAGTTATGGGTACACCTACAATGAGCAGTTCTTC CASSYGYTYNEQFF TRBJ2-1 NA TRBV28 NA
TGTGCCAGCACCGCCTCTACCTCCTACGAGCAGTACTTC CASTASTSYEQYF TRBJ2-7 NA TRBV6-6 once
TGTGCCAGCAGAAACGGACAGGGGGGAAACATTCAGTACTTC CASRNGQGGNIQYF TRBJ2-4 TRBD1 TRBV7-2 few
TGTGCCAGCAGTTACTCGGGGGTGGGTGAAAAACTGTTTTTT CASSYSGVGEKLFF TRBJ1-4 NA TRBV6-5 NA
TGTGCCAGCAGTCCCTATCGAGCGGGAGAGACCCAGTACTTC CASSPYRAGETQYF TRBJ2-5 NA TRBV27 once
TGCGCCAGCAGCTCCCAGGGGGCCGTTGACTATGGCTACACCTTC CASSSQGAVDYGYTF TRBJ1-2 TRBD1 TRBV5-1 NA
TGTGCCAGCAGTCTCGGACTAGCGGGTCGCGAGCAGTACTTC CASSLGLAGREQYF TRBJ2-7 TRBD2 TRBV6-6 NA
TGTGCCAGCAGCTTAAACATCCACAATGAGCAGTTCTTC CASSLNIHNEQFF TRBJ2-1 NA TRBV7-3 NA
TGTGCCAGCAGCTCTTTAGTGATCACCGGGGAGCTGTTTTTT CASSSLVITGELFF TRBJ2-2 NA TRBV7-2 once
TGTGCCAGCAGCGTAACCTTCGGGGACAAATTTAACTATGGCTACACCTTC CASSVTFGDKFNYGYTF TRBJ1-2 NA TRBV9 NA
TGTGCCAGCAGTGTACGGCGGTTCTACGAGCAGTACTTC CASSVRRFYEQYF TRBJ2-7 NA TRBV2 NA
TGTGCCATCGCGCGGACAGAAACCCCCTACGAGCAGTACTTC CAIARTETPYEQYF TRBJ2-7 NA TRBV10-3 NA
TGTGCCAGCAGTGGCCAGGAGACTGAAGCTTTCTTT CASSGQETEAFF TRBJ1-1 NA TRBV2 NA
TGCGCCAGCAGCTTGGGGGACAGACGTAATGAAAAACTGTTTTTT CASSLGDRRNEKLFF TRBJ1-4 TRBD1 TRBV5-1 NA
TGTGCCAGCAGCCCTAGCCTGAGCTCTGGGGCCAACGTCCTGACTTTC CASSPSLSSGANVLTF TRBJ2-6 NA TRBV5-6 NA
TGCGCCAGCAGCTTGGAACGACTAGCGGTTTACGAGCAGTACTTC CASSLERLAVYEQYF TRBJ2-7 TRBD2 TRBV5-1 NA
TGTGCCTGGAGTGAGGGCGTGGAAGGCTACACCTTC CAWSEGVEGYTF TRBJ1-2 NA TRBV30 NA
TGTGCCTGGAGTGTACAGTCAGGGCTCAAAAACATTCAGTACTTC CAWSVQSGLKNIQYF TRBJ2-4 NA TRBV30 NA
TGTGCCAGCTCAACGGGCACGTCCTACGAGCAGTACTTC CASSTGTSYEQYF TRBJ2-7 NA TRBV18 NA
TGTGCCAGCAGTTACCCGACAGGGCATAATCAGCCCCAGCATTTT CASSYPTGHNQPQHF TRBJ1-5 TRBD1 TRBV6-6 NA
TGTGCCAGCAGCTTGGGGAGTATGAACACTGAAGCTTTCTTT CASSLGSMNTEAFF TRBJ1-1 NA TRBV5-6 NA
TGTGCCAGCAGCCCCAGAACTAGGGGTAATGAGGATGAGCAGTTCTTC CASSPRTRGNEDEQFF TRBJ2-1 NA TRBV11-1 NA
TGTGCCAGCAGTTCCGGGACGGCGAACAATGAGCAGTTCTTC CASSSGTANNEQFF TRBJ2-1 NA TRBV6-1 few
TGTGCCAGCAGCCCCCCCGGGACAGGGGGCAATACGCAGTATTTT CASSPPGTGGNTQYF TRBJ2-3 TRBD1 TRBV27 NA
TGTGCCAGCAGCGTAGGGGGGCATCAGCCCCAGCATTTT CASSVGGHQPQHF TRBJ1-5 NA TRBV9 NA
TGTGCCAGCTCACCCGGGACAGGGAAAGAGACCCAGTACTTC CASSPGTGKETQYF TRBJ2-5 TRBD1 TRBV18 NA
TGTGCCAGCAGTTTATTTCTAGCGGGAGGCAATGAGCAGTTCTTC CASSLFLAGGNEQFF TRBJ2-1 TRBD2 TRBV27 NA
TGTGCCAGTAGTATAGTGCTCAGTTGGGGCACCGGGGAGCTGTTTTTT CASSIVLSWGTGELFF TRBJ2-2 NA TRBV19 NA
TGTGCCAGCAGCATCGACCGTTCCTCTGGAAACACCATATATTTT CASSIDRSSGNTIYF TRBJ1-3 NA TRBV7-2 NA
TGTGCCAGTCGGGTCCTAAGAGGTCAGCCCCAGCATTTT CASRVLRGQPQHF TRBJ1-5 NA TRBV19 NA
TGTGCCAGCACCATAAGACAGGGAGGGACTGAAGCTTTCTTT CASTIRQGGTEAFF TRBJ1-1 TRBD1 TRBV6-5 once
TGCGCCAGCAGCCTGGGACAGCCCACCGGGGAGCTGTTTTTT CASSLGQPTGELFF TRBJ2-2 TRBD1 TRBV5-1 NA
TGCGCCAGCAGCTTGTCTCCGGGACAGGGATCCTACGAGCAGTACTTC CASSLSPGQGSYEQYF TRBJ2-7 TRBD1 TRBV5-1 NA
TGCAGCGTTGAAGTTGGGACAGGAGCTTTCTTT CSVEVGTGAFF TRBJ1-1 TRBD1 TRBV29-1 NA
TGTGCCAGCAGCTTAGACAGGGGTATCGGGGAGCTGTTTTTT CASSLDRGIGELFF TRBJ2-2 NA TRBV11-2 NA
TGTGCCAGCAGCTTGGAGGTCCGGGGGGTCCATACGCAGTATTTT CASSLEVRGVHTQYF TRBJ2-3 TRBD2 TRBV5-4 NA
TGTGCCAGCAGCTTAAGGGGGGGAGGAGGTACTGAAGCTTTCTTT CASSLRGGGGTEAFF TRBJ1-1 NA TRBV7-9 NA
TGTGCCTGGAGTACCGGGACTTCCGGGGAGACCCAGTACTTC CAWSTGTSGETQYF TRBJ2-5 NA TRBV30 once
TGTGCCAGCGGCGGGAGGGAATTTGGGGAGCTGTTTTTT CASGGREFGELFF TRBJ2-2 TRBD2 TRBV7-3 NA
TGTGCCTGGAGTGCCCCCGGGACTATTTACAATGAGCAGTTCTTC CAWSAPGTIYNEQFF TRBJ2-1 TRBD2 TRBV30 NA
TGTGCCAGCAGCCCCCGAGCGGGAGGCGCGAACACCGGGGAGCTGTTTTTT CASSPRAGGANTGELFF TRBJ2-2 TRBD2 TRBV11-3 once
TGCAGCGTTGCGACAGGGAAGAATTCACCCCTCCACTTT CSVATGKNSPLHF TRBJ1-6 TRBD1 TRBV29-1 NA
TGCGCCAGCAGCACCAAACAGGGGGGAGTTTGGGAGACCCAGTACTTC CASSTKQGGVWETQYF TRBJ2-5 TRBD1 TRBV5-1 NA